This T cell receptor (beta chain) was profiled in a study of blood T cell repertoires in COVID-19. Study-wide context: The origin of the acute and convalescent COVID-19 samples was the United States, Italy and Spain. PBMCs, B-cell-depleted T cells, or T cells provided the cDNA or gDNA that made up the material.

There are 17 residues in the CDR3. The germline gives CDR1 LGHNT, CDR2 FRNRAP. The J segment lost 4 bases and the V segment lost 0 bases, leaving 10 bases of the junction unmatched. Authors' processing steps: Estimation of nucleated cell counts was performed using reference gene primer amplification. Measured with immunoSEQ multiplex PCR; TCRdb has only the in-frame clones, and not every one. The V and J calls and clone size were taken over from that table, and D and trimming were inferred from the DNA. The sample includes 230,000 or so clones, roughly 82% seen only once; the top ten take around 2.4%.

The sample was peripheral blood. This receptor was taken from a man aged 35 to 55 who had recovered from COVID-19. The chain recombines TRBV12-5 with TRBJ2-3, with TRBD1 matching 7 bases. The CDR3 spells CASGLVVTGALSDTQYF. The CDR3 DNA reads TGTGCTAGTGGTTTGGTAGTTACAGGGGCTTTGTCAGATACGCAGTATTTT.